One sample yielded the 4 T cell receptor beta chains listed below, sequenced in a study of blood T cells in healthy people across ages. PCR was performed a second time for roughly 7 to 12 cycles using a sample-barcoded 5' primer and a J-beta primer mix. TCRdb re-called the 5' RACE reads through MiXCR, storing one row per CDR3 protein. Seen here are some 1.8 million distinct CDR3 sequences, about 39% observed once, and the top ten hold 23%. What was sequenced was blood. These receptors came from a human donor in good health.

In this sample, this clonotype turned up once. CDR3 residues: CASSLVTVFIQQETQYF. CDR3 DNA: TGTGCCAGCAGCTTGGTTACGGTCTTCATCCAGCAAGAGACCCAGTACTTC. The chain employs TRBV7-2 and TRBJ2-5; D unclear. The V end lost 3 bases, the J end lost 2 bases, and 19 bases lay between the germline ends. CDR3 length: 17 amino acids. The germline CDR1 and CDR2 sequences are SGHTA and FQGNSA.

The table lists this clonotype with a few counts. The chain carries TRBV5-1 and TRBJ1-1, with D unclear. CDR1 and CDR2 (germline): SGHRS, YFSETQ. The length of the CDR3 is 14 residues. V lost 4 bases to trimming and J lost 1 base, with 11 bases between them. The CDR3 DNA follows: TGCGCCAGCAGCCCCTGGAGTCAGAACACTGAAGCTTTCTTT. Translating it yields CASSPWSQNTEAFF.

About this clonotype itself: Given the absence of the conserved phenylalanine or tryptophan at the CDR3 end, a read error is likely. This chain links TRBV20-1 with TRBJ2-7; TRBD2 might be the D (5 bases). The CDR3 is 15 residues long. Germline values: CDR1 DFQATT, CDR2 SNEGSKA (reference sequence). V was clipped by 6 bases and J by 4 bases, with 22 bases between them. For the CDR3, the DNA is TGCAGTGCCACGGGAAGGTCGTACGGAAGATACGAGCAGTACTGC. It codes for CSATGRSYGRYEQYC.

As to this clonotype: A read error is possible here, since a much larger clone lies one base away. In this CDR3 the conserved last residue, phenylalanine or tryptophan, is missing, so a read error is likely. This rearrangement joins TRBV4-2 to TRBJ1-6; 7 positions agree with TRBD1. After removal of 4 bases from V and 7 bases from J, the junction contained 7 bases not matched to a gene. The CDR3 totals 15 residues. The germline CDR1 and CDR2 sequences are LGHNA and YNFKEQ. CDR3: CASSPRQGGNSPLHC. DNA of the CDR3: TGTGCCAGCAGCCCTCGACAGGGCGGGAATTCACCCCTCCACTGT.